The next 22 T cell receptor beta chains were all read from a single sample in a study of T cell changes during pregnancy in multiple sclerosis (dated by TCRdb to between 2019 and 2020). To prepare the library, the immunoSEQ multiplex PCR assay was applied. TCRdb provides this immuneACCESS table in a form limited to in-frame rearrangements. Some clones are lacking; in checked studies, under half of them reflect an unresolved V gene, and why the rest are absent is not known. This sample is represented by about 49,000 clones; roughly 90% of them were singletons. Less than 6.5% of the sample comes from the top ten. The sample in question was peripheral blood, obtained after pregnancy. These receptors came from a female donor in good health, enrolled as a control in a pregnancy study.

The chain links TRBV5-5 to TRBJ1-6, with a possible D match to TRBD1 (6 bases). The CDR3 is 16 amino acids. Germline-derived CDR1 and CDR2 are SGHKS and YYEKEE (reference sequence). V was cut by 3 bases and J by 5 bases, with 15 bases left in between. The CDR3 spells CASSWRTGMDNSPLHF. The CDR3 coding sequence is TGTGCCAGCAGCTGGCGAACAGGGATGGATAATTCACCCCTCCACTTT.

The chain recombines TRBV6-1 with TRBJ1-1; TRBD1 might be the D (5 bases). Trimming cost V 4 bases and J 5 bases, with 14 bases left between them. Germline V gene lookup returns CDR1 MNHNS and CDR2 SASEGT. The CDR3 is made up of 14 amino acids. The CDR3 DNA reads TGTGCCAGCAGTGCGAGTCAGGGAAGGACTGAAGCTTTCTTT. This gives the protein CASSASQGRTEAFF.

J is TRBJ1-2 and V is TRBV6-1; D call uncertain. The CDR3 runs 12 residues. In germline, CDR1 is MNHNS, CDR2 SASEGT. V lost 11 bases to trimming and J lost 4 bases, with 14 bases between them. The CDR3 is CAADWQTYGYTF. CDR3 sequence (DNA): TGTGCCGCCGACTGGCAGACCTATGGCTACACCTTC.

The chain has TRBV5-1 and TRBJ2-3; 13 positions match TRBD2. V lost 7 bases, J lost 1 base, and 3 bases stayed unmatched. CDR1 is SGHRS, CDR2 YFSETQ, per germline. CDR3 length: 15 residues. The CDR3 nucleotides read TGCGCCAGCGGACTAGCGGGAGCGCGCACAGATACGCAGTATTTT. Translated: CASGLAGARTDTQYF.

In its sample, this clone was seen a few times. This chain joins TRBV2 and TRBJ1-2; perhaps TRBD1 as D (6 bases). V shed 7 bases and J shed 4 bases, with 13 bases lying between them. Germline V lookup: CDR1 SNHLY, CDR2 FYNNEI. There are 13 residues in the CDR3. The CDR3 is CASIVTGSYGYTF. DNA for the CDR3: TGTGCCAGCATTGTTACAGGGTCCTATGGCTACACCTTC.

The genes are TRBV6-1 and TRBJ2-5, with D tentatively TRBD1 (5 bases). The germline V gene has CDR1 MNHNS and CDR2 SASEGT. V lost 4 bases, J lost 5 bases, and 11 bases lay in between. CDR3 length equals 13 residues. The CDR3 DNA follows: TGTGCCAGCAGTGGGCAGCAGGGCGAGACCCAGTACTTC. Its translation is CASSGQQGETQYF.

The chain couples TRBV2 to TRBJ1-2, with D maybe TRBD1 (6 bases). Trimming cost V 0 bases and J 6 bases, with 11 bases left between them. Germline values: CDR1 SNHLY, CDR2 FYNNEI. The CDR3 totals 14 residues. The CDR3: CASSEARTVHGYTF. The DNA for the CDR3 is TGTGCCAGCAGTGAAGCGAGGACAGTTCATGGCTACACCTTC.

The chain has TRBV7-9 and TRBJ1-2; D might be TRBD1 (5 bases). This CDR3 is 14 amino acids long. V lost 3 bases and J lost 4, with 12 bases in between. Looked up from germline, CDR1 is SEHNR and CDR2 is FQNEAQ (reference sequence). CDR3 residues: CASSLGQGGYGYTF. CDR3 bases: TGTGCCAGCAGCTTGGGGCAGGGCGGCTATGGCTACACCTTC.

V is TRBV6-5 and J is TRBJ1-4; possible D gene TRBD1, 6 bases. The CDR3 is 14 residues long. Trimming left V 0 bases short and J 8 bases short, with 10 bases between. In germline, CDR1 is MNHEY, CDR2 SVGAGI. Here the CDR3 reads CASSYSGQLEKLFF. The CDR3 DNA is TGTGCCAGCAGTTACTCCGGACAGTTGGAAAAACTGTTTTTT.

This clone was recorded once. The chain recombines TRBV5-6 with TRBJ1-2; possibly TRBD1 for D (5 bases). Trimming cost V 0 bases and J 1 base, with 16 bases left between them. The germline gives CDR1 SGHDT, CDR2 YYEEEE. The CDR3 runs 17 residues. CDR3 protein: CASSLAVWRGDNYGYTF. The CDR3 nucleotides are TGTGCCAGCAGCTTGGCCGTGTGGAGGGGCGATAACTATGGCTACACCTTC.

V and J are TRBV27 and TRBJ2-1; 7 bases are shared with TRBD2. V trimming: 4 bases; J trimming: 9 bases; junction bases outside the gene matches: 12. Germline-derived CDR1 and CDR2 are MNHEY and SMNVEV (reference sequence). The CDR3 covers 15 residues. The CDR3 reads CASSSGGGAGSEQFF. As DNA, the CDR3 is TGTGCCAGCAGTTCCGGCGGGGGAGCGGGGAGTGAGCAGTTCTTC.

The chain couples TRBV19 to TRBJ2-7, with D possibly being TRBD2 (5 bases). The V and J ends lost 3 bases and 0 bases respectively, with 15 bases between them. Germline CDR1 LNHDA, CDR2 SQIVND (reference sequence). CDR3 length equals 16 residues. CDR3: CASSIRGGLSSYEQYF. CDR3 in DNA: TGTGCCAGTAGTATTAGAGGCGGGCTAAGCTCCTACGAGCAGTACTTC.

V is TRBV2 and J is TRBJ1-1; D is possibly TRBD1 (5 bases). V dropped 5 bases and J dropped 0 bases, with 10 bases sitting between them. This CDR3 has 14 amino acids. Germline lookup yields CDR1 SNHLY and CDR2 FYNNEI. CDR3 amino acids: CASSWGLMNTEAFF. DNA for the CDR3: TGTGCCAGCAGTTGGGGACTGATGAACACTGAAGCTTTCTTT.

The V and J genes are TRBV10-3 and TRBJ1-1; D not resolved. Trimming pared 10 bases from V and 5 bases from J, leaving 17 bases between. Germline lookup yields CDR1 ENHRY and CDR2 SYGVKD. The CDR3 runs 13 residues. The CDR3: CATSPEKETEAFF. The CDR3 nucleotides read TGTGCCACCTCTCCCGAAAAGGAGACTGAAGCTTTCTTT.

This chain connects TRBV7-2 to TRBJ1-5, with 7 bases that match TRBD1. Germline V CDR1 and CDR2: SGHTA, FQGNSA. V lost 3 bases and J lost 0; bases outside the gene matches: 2. This CDR3 comprises 15 residues. As DNA, the CDR3 is TGTGCCAGCAGCTTGGGACAGTATAGCAATCAGCCCCAGCATTTT. Amino acids: CASSLGQYSNQPQHF.

The J gene is TRBJ2-7, the V gene TRBV29-1; tentatively, D is TRBD1 (6 bases). The V gene's germline CDR1 is SQVTM and CDR2 ANQGSEA. V lost 4 bases and J 5 bases, leaving 15 bases between the germline ends. This CDR3 has 13 amino acids. CDR3 DNA sequence: TGCAGCGTTGCCCTCGACAGGCCCCACGAGCAGTACTTC. Amino acid sequence: CSVALDRPHEQYF.

The genes are TRBV9 and TRBJ1-1, with TRBD1 matching over 7 bases. V lost 0 bases and J lost 4; bases outside the gene matches: 12. The CDR3 loop spans 17 amino acids. Per the germline V gene, CDR1 is SGDLS and CDR2 is YYNGEE. The CDR3 nucleotides are TGTGCCAGCAGCGTAGGCCAGGGGGGTGGTAGGGGCACTGAAGCTTTCTTT. This translates into CASSVGQGGGRGTEAFF.

This clone was seen more than once but under ten times. This sequence joins TRBV29-1 and TRBJ1-1; D call uncertain. The CDR3 runs 13 residues. V was shortened by 1 base and J by 1 base, with 7 bases between the two germline ends. Germline assignment: CDR1 SQVTM and CDR2 ANQGSEA. CDR3 coding DNA: TGCAGCGTTGAAGGCACAGAGAACACTGAAGCTTTCTTT. Translating it yields CSVEGTENTEAFF.

V gene TRBV12-5 combines with J gene TRBJ2-1; 8 nucleotides align to TRBD2. The ends lost 5 bases at V and 5 bases at J; junction bases unmatched: 14. The germline gives CDR1 LGHNT, CDR2 FRNRAP. The CDR3 has 17 residues. The CDR3 DNA reads as TGTGCTAGTGGTCTGATAGCGGGAAGGGGACTGAACAATGAGCAGTTCTTC. It specifies CASGLIAGRGLNNEQFF.

This chain links TRBV5-1 with TRBJ1-1; TRBD1 agrees at 9 bases. Germline V CDR1 and CDR2: SGHRS, YFSETQ. This CDR3 comprises 16 residues. Trimming removed 3 bases from V and 4 bases from J; junction bases left unmatched: 10. The DNA of the CDR3 is TGCGCCAGCAGCTATGAGACCGGGACAGGGAGCACTGAAGCTTTCTTT. Its translation is CASSYETGTGSTEAFF.

The chain carries TRBV2 and TRBJ1-3, with D perhaps TRBD1 (5 bases). This CDR3 contains 15 residues. V gave up 0 bases and J gave up 0 bases, with 6 bases separating them. CDR1 and CDR2 from the germline V gene are SNHLY and FYNNEI. The CDR3 protein is CASSEATGSGNTIYF. CDR3 DNA sequence: TGTGCCAGCAGTGAAGCAACAGGCTCTGGAAACACCATATATTTT.

This clone was observed a handful of times. CDR3 region: CAWRGGAQAFF. CDR3 DNA sequence: TGTGCCTGGAGGGGCGGGGCTCAAGCTTTCTTT. The chain carries TRBV30 and TRBJ1-1; a possible D gene is TRBD1 (5 bases). Germline-derived CDR1 and CDR2 are GTSNPN and SVGIG (reference sequence). CDR3 length: 11 amino acids. The V and J ends lost 3 bases and 9 bases respectively, with 11 bases between them. Filled out from reference TRBV30 and TRBJ1-1, the complete variable domain reads SQTIHQWPATLVQPVGSPLSLECTVEGTSNPNLYWYRQAAGRGLQLLFYSVGIGQISSEVPQNLSASRPQDRQFILSSKKLLLSDSGFYLCAWRGGAQAFFGQGTRLTVV.